The rows below give T cell receptor beta chains drawn from one sample of a study of OX40 agonist ivuxolimab in advanced cancers. The table came from immunoSEQ multiplex PCR; TCRdb's copy has only in-frame clones and leaves some out. The sample holds some 110,000 clones, around 93% seen once. The sequenced sample was CD4+ or CD8+ T cells sorted from blood, obtained in a trial of the OX40 agonist ivuxolimab. Every receptor here comes from an adult with an advanced solid tumor such as melanoma, head and neck, liver or kidney cancer. Both conserved end residues are trimmed from each CDR3. A clone size is listed for some rows: how often the clone was seen (once, few, many), or a class if it is expanded.

cdr3_aa	v_call	j_call	clone_size
ASSSSGTSGRSSPTQY	TRBV5-1	TRBJ2-3	NA
ASSVVRGVLDEQF	TRBV7-3	TRBJ2-1	NA
ANHYEQY	TRBV7-3	TRBJ2-7	few
ASSLGYRGGADTQY	TRBV11-1	TRBJ2-3	NA
ASSQGVETQY	TRBV28	TRBJ2-5	NA
ASSQDGKTAGGELF	TRBV4-3	TRBJ2-2	once
ASSPTGIPYNEQF	TRBV19	TRBJ2-1	NA
ASLMGMY	TRBV3-1/TRBV3-2	TRBJ2-7	NA
ASSQTTGGRGYT	TRBV13	TRBJ1-2	NA
ASSIDRDYLSTDTQY	TRBV19	TRBJ2-3	once
ASSPGEGDPPGNTEAF	TRBV23-1	TRBJ1-1	once
ASSPSGRTYNEQF	TRBV11-1	TRBJ2-1	NA
ATSSQQGAKNIQY	TRBV15	TRBJ2-4	NA
ASQMRDQPQH	TRBV19	TRBJ1-5	NA
AISLGQDQPQH	TRBV10-3	TRBJ1-5	few
ASSFLGRAGDTQY	TRBV7-3	TRBJ2-3	NA
ASSALGGDTQY	TRBV6-5	TRBJ2-3	NA
ASSYTGSGSPLH	TRBV6-4	TRBJ1-6	NA
ASSLEGSTDTQY	TRBV7-6	TRBJ2-3	NA
ASSLAGGTGLSYNEQF	TRBV7-2	TRBJ2-1	NA
ASSSQGSYEQY	TRBV5-1	TRBJ2-7	NA
ATGTGQETQY	TRBV10-3	TRBJ2-5	once
ASSIRGSPNTGELF	TRBV19	TRBJ2-2	NA
SVMSGSAGELF	TRBV29-1	TRBJ2-2	NA
ASKDDWGPDTEAF	TRBV7-3	TRBJ1-1	NA
ASLSGNPYGYT	TRBV19	TRBJ1-2	NA
ASSIDTAANYGYT	TRBV7-9	TRBJ1-2	once
ASSFPGTYGYT	TRBV7-2	TRBJ1-2	NA
ASSYRGSTDTQY	TRBV6-6	TRBJ2-3	NA
ASSLKEGRAAF	TRBV7-3	TRBJ1-1	NA
AWSPQGLGEAF	TRBV30	TRBJ1-1	NA
ATGTGGSYGYT	TRBV10-3	TRBJ1-2	NA
ASSRAGSNEKLF	TRBV18	TRBJ1-4	NA
ASSVAVTKAYEQY	TRBV9	TRBJ2-7	NA
SVERDHEQY	TRBV29-1	TRBJ2-7	NA
ASSPDSPIGNTEAF	TRBV18	TRBJ1-1	NA
ASSRDRDSGANVLT	TRBV4-1	TRBJ2-6	NA
ASSFKNNYGYT	TRBV27	TRBJ1-2	NA
ASSPKQGGTEAF	TRBV6-1	TRBJ1-1	NA
ATHDGDPSIQY	TRBV6-1	TRBJ2-4	NA
ASSPLDRENQPQH	TRBV6-6	TRBJ1-5	NA
ASSIATANQPQH	TRBV19	TRBJ1-5	NA
ASSSGPSGIAYEQY	TRBV7-2	TRBJ2-7	NA